A selection of T cell receptor beta chains follows, all from one sample in a study of cytomegalovirus exposure and HLA in healthy donors. Assay: immunoSEQ multiplex PCR; the TCRdb copy retains only in-frame clones and omits some. The table shows a few hundred thousand clones, with 77% occurring only once. The sequencing input was PBMCs. The receptors here all came from a woman between 55 and 75 years old in good health and CMV-seropositive. CDR3s include the opening cysteine and the closing phenylalanine or tryptophan. The order of the fields is D gene, V gene, J gene, clone size, CDR3 protein, CDR3 DNA. A D gene is named only where the DNA matches it firmly. A row's size may be missing; if present it is once, few, many or a size class.

.	TRBV5-1	TRBJ1-1	.	CASSFSGTEAFF	TGCGCCAGCAGCTTCTCCGGGACTGAAGCTTTCTTT
TRBD1	TRBV7-2	TRBJ1-2	.	CASSFEGTGGGYTF	TGTGCCAGCAGTTTCGAAGGGACAGGGGGTGGCTACACCTTC
TRBD1	TRBV5-1	TRBJ1-4	.	CASSSGQGSEKLFF	TGCGCCAGCAGCTCGGGACAGGGGAGTGAAAAACTGTTTTTT
TRBD1	TRBV19	TRBJ1-1	.	CASSQGADAEAFF	TGTGCCAGTAGTCAGGGGGCAGACGCTGAAGCTTTCTTT
TRBD1	TRBV19	TRBJ1-3	.	CASSITGTAFSGSSGNTIYF	TGTGCCAGTAGTATAACAGGGACAGCATTTTCAGGGTCGTCTGGAAACACCATATATTTT
.	TRBV10-3	TRBJ2-2	.	CAISLSTGELFF	TGTGCCATCAGCTTGAGCACCGGGGAGCTGTTTTTT
.	TRBV25-1	TRBJ2-2	.	CASGEREHTGELFF	TGTGCCAGCGGGGAACGGGAGCACACCGGGGAGCTGTTTTTT
.	TRBV7-9	TRBJ1-2	.	CASSSWTANYGYTF	TGTGCCAGCAGCTCATGGACAGCTAACTATGGCTACACCTTC
.	TRBV28	TRBJ2-7	.	CASRPGLITYEQYF	TGTGCCAGCAGGCCGGGTCTTATTACCTACGAGCAGTACTTC
.	TRBV7-8	TRBJ1-1	few	CASSLFPRGDANTEAFF	TGTGCCAGCAGCTTATTCCCTCGGGGGGACGCGAACACTGAAGCTTTCTTT
TRBD1	TRBV7-9	TRBJ2-2	.	CASLTGTNTGELFF	TGTGCCAGCTTGACAGGGACCAACACCGGGGAGCTGTTTTTT
TRBD2	TRBV7-2	TRBJ2-7	.	CASSLVGSGAYEQYF	TGTGCCAGCAGCTTAGTTGGTAGCGGGGCCTACGAGCAGTACTTC
.	TRBV11-2	TRBJ2-1	.	CASSLEFLAGSSSYNEQFF	TGTGCCAGCAGCTTAGAGTTCTTGGCAGGGTCATCCTCCTACAATGAGCAGTTCTTC
TRBD1	TRBV4-1	TRBJ2-7	.	CASSHPESPGQGRYEQYF	TGCGCCAGCAGCCACCCGGAATCACCGGGACAGGGGAGATACGAGCAGTACTTC
.	TRBV7-2	TRBJ1-6	.	CASSLERPYNSPLHF	TGTGCCAGCAGCTTAGAGCGGCCCTATAATTCACCCCTCCACTTT
TRBD2	TRBV14	TRBJ2-2	.	CASSQTSGRGGPHGELFF	TGTGCCAGCAGCCAAACTTCCGGTCGCGGGGGGCCTCACGGGGAGCTGTTTTTT
TRBD1	TRBV4-3	TRBJ2-7	.	CASSQDRGQIYEQYF	TGCGCCAGCAGCCAAGATAGGGGACAGATCTACGAGCAGTACTTC
TRBD2	TRBV19	TRBJ2-7	.	CASSIFASGIDEQYF	TGTGCCAGTAGTATATTCGCTAGCGGGATCGACGAGCAGTACTTC
TRBD2	TRBV5-1	TRBJ2-1	.	CASSVLRGGNNEQFF	TGCGCCAGCAGCGTCCTTCGGGGGGGAAACAATGAGCAGTTCTTC
.	TRBV2	TRBJ1-5	.	CASSEGVSQGNQPQHF	TGTGCCAGCAGTGAAGGGGTCTCTCAGGGGAATCAGCCCCAGCATTTT